What follows are 11 T cell receptor beta chains derived from one specimen sequenced in a study of T cell responses to AZD1222 COVID-19 vaccine. Profiled with immunoSEQ multiplex PCR; TCRdb holds only in-frame clones, not every one. The sample has around 99,000 clones; 80% to 95% are singletons. Sequences were derived from peripheral blood, sampled 28 days after the second AZD1222 dose. These receptors came from an adult who received the AZD1222 COVID-19 vaccine.

The chain joins TRBV6-1 to TRBJ1-3; the match to TRBD1 covers 8 bases. CDR3 length equals 16 residues. Germline V gene data show CDR1 as MNHNS and CDR2 as SASEGT. The trim removed 3 bases at V and 2 bases at J, leaving 6 bases unmatched. For the CDR3, the DNA is TGTGCCAGCAGTGAGGGACAGGTACTAGCTGGAAACACCATATATTTT. This gives the protein CASSEGQVLAGNTIYF.

This clone has only a few counts. The J gene is TRBJ2-3, the V gene TRBV7-2, with 9 nucleotides matching TRBD1. The V segment lost 4 bases and the J segment 5 bases; nucleotides outside the gene matches: 7. The CDR3 contains 15 residues. Germline V gene sequence: CDR1 SGHTA, CDR2 FQGNSA. The DNA of the CDR3 is TGTGCCAGCAGCTCGGGACAGGGTGTGGTAGATACGCAGTATTTT. Protein product: CASSSGQGVVDTQYF.

This rearrangement joins TRBV6-5 to TRBJ1-1; D is possibly TRBD1 (5 bases). The germline CDR1 and CDR2 sequences are MNHEY and SVGAGI. The CDR3 runs 14 residues. V was cut by 2 bases and J by 6 bases, with 13 bases left in between. The CDR3 loop is CASSYGAGGPEAFF. DNA of the CDR3: TGTGCCAGCAGTTACGGGGCGGGCGGCCCTGAAGCTTTCTTT.

This chain links TRBV27 with TRBJ2-7; 9 bases line up with TRBD1. Germline V gene sequence: CDR1 MNHEY, CDR2 SMNVEV (reference sequence). Trimming took 5 bases from V and 4 from J; bases not matched to a gene: 18. This CDR3 region has 18 residues. CDR3 region: CASSAPGQGLPLGYEQYF. CDR3 nucleotide sequence: TGTGCCAGCAGTGCCCCGGGACAGGGTTTACCCCTGGGGTACGAGCAGTACTTC.

The rearrangement links TRBV24-1 to TRBJ2-3, with 12 bases identical to TRBD2. The CDR3 consists of 17 residues. V lost 2 bases, J lost 2 bases, and 4 bases stayed unmatched. Germline lookup yields CDR1 KGHDR and CDR2 SFDVKD. The CDR3 loop reads CATSDSGLAGYTDTQYF. The CDR3 nucleotides are TGTGCCACCAGTGATTCGGGACTAGCGGGCTACACAGATACGCAGTATTTT.

CDR3 sequence: CASSQDIGVNTEAFF. CDR3 in DNA: TGCGCCAGCAGCCAAGATATTGGAGTGAACACTGAAGCTTTCTTT. This chain connects TRBV4-3 to TRBJ1-1; no clear D gene. V was clipped by 0 bases and J by 0 bases, with 8 bases between them. The CDR3 has 15 amino acids. Germline lookup yields CDR1 LGHNA and CDR2 YSLEER.

This clone was found a few times. This chain joins TRBV7-9 and TRBJ2-1, with 7 bases that match TRBD2. There are 14 residues in the CDR3. Germline V gene sequence: CDR1 SEHNR, CDR2 FQNEAQ (reference sequence). V lost 5 bases, J lost 4 bases, and 5 bases stayed unmatched. The DNA for the CDR3 is TGTGCCAGCAGCCGGGACGGGAGGTACAATGAGCAGTTCTTC. Amino acids: CASSRDGRYNEQFF.

J is TRBJ1-2 and V is TRBV2; 7 positions match TRBD1. Looked up from germline, CDR1 is SNHLY and CDR2 is FYNNEI. The CDR3 runs 16 residues. Germline trimming cut 0 bases from V and 7 bases from J; bases unmatched to any gene: 11. Here the CDR3 DNA reads TGTGCCAGCAGTGAAGCGTCAGGGGGGCAGCTTCTTGGCTACACCTTC. Encoded protein: CASSEASGGQLLGYTF.

This chain uses TRBV6-5 with TRBJ1-1, with D tentatively TRBD1 (6 bases). Trimming took 6 bases from V and 1 from J, leaving 9 bases between them. The length of the CDR3 is 13 residues. From germline, CDR1 is MNHEY and CDR2 SVGAGI. The CDR3 DNA reads TGTGCCAGCAGAGTGACAGGGAACACTGAAGCTTTCTTT. Translated: CASRVTGNTEAFF.

The chain employs TRBV6-1 and TRBJ2-7; the D gene could be TRBD1 or TRBD2 (5 bases each). CDR1 is MNHNS, CDR2 SASEGT, per germline. V lost 0 bases to trimming and J lost 4 bases, with 13 bases between them. The CDR3 runs 15 residues. CDR3 protein: CASSEAGRPVYEQYF. The CDR3 coding sequence is TGTGCCAGCAGTGAAGCGGGACGCCCCGTGTACGAGCAGTACTTC.

The chain has TRBV5-4 and TRBJ1-1; 7 bases agree with TRBD1. The V segment lost 4 bases and the J segment 6 bases; nucleotides outside the gene matches: 0. The CDR3 sequence is 11 residues long. Germline CDR1 is SGHNT and CDR2 is YYREEE (reference sequence). The CDR3 here is CASSDRAEAFF. CDR3 nucleotide sequence: TGTGCCAGCAGCGACAGGGCTGAAGCTTTCTTT.